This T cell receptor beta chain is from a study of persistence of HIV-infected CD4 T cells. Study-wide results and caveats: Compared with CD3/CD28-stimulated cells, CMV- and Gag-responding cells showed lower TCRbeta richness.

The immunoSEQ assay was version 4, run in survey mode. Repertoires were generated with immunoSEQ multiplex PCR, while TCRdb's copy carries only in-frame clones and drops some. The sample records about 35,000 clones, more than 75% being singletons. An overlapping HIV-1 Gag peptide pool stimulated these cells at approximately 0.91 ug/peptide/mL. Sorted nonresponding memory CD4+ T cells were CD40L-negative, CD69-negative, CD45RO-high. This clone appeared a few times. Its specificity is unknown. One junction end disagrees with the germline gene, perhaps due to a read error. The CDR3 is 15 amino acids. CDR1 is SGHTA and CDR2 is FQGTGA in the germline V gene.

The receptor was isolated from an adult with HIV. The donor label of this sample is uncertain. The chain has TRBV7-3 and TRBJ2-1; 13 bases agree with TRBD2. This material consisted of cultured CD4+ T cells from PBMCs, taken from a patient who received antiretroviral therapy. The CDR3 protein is CASSVTSGGVFEQFF. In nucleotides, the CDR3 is TGTGCCAGCAGCGTAACTAGCGGGGGGGTGTTTGAGCAGTTCTTC.